One and the same sample provided the 22 T cell receptor beta chains below, sequenced in a study of regulatory dendritic cells for organ transplantation (dated by TCRdb to 2015 to 2018). Receptor amplification or capture employed the immunoSEQ multiplex PCR assay. This is the immuneACCESS table as TCRdb keeps it, with only in-frame sequences that have V and J called. A part of the clones is gone; compared with another copy, unresolved V genes explain less than half, and the rest is unexplained. Across this sample there are tens of thousands of clones, with more than 70% seen only once. Jointly, the top ten make up approximately 0.4% of the sample. The specimen sequenced was naive CD8+ T cells from blood. The intended sense of this specimen's cell subset or site label: CD45RA+ naive T cells. The receptors were sampled from a human donor in good health.

This clone has only one observation. The chain links TRBV12-5 to TRBJ2-1, with 10 positions matching TRBD1. This CDR3 spans 15 amino acids. Germline CDR1 LGHNT, CDR2 FRNRAP. The junction had 10 bases not matched to a gene; V was cut back by 6 bases and J by 8 bases. The CDR3 spells CASGRPGQGFHEQFF. Here the CDR3 DNA reads TGTGCTAGTGGGAGGCCGGGACAGGGGTTCCATGAGCAGTTCTTC.

This chain connects TRBV10-3 to TRBJ2-7, with 9 bases lining up with TRBD1. Germline V gene lookup returns CDR1 ENHRY and CDR2 SYGVKD. The CDR3 totals 13 residues. The trim removed 4 bases at V and 5 bases at J, leaving 3 bases unmatched. The CDR3 DNA reads TGTGCCATCAGTGTACAGGGGGCGGACGAGCAGTACTTC. Amino acids: CAISVQGADEQYF.

The chain carries TRBV11-2 and TRBJ2-1; perhaps TRBD2 as D (5 bases). CDR1 SGHAT and CDR2 FQNNGV come from the germline V gene. The CDR3 extends over 15 amino acids. V lost 7 bases and J 0 bases, leaving 13 bases between the germline ends. The CDR3 loop is CASKRGSSSYNEQFF. In nucleotides, the CDR3 is TGTGCCAGCAAACGAGGGTCGAGCTCCTACAATGAGCAGTTCTTC.

V usage is TRBV11-2 and J usage is TRBJ2-5, with 9 bases identical to TRBD2. Germline V gives CDR1 SGHAT, CDR2 FQNNGV. The CDR3 totals 16 residues. The V and J ends lost 5 bases and 5 bases, in that order; junction bases with no gene match: 12. In DNA, the CDR3 is TGTGCCAGCAGCCCCTTGGCGGGGGGGCCAGGGGAGACCCAGTACTTC. Amino acid sequence: CASSPLAGGPGETQYF.

The chain is built from TRBV19 and TRBJ1-4; TRBD1 might be the D (6 bases). Germline V lookup: CDR1 LNHDA, CDR2 SQIVND (reference sequence). This CDR3 spans 15 amino acids. V was shortened by 5 bases and J by 7 bases, with 17 bases between the two germline ends. The CDR3 nucleotides read TGTGCCAGTAGTTCCATGGGGGGGCGCGGTGAAAAACTGTTTTTT. Amino acids: CASSSMGGRGEKLFF.

The CDR3 reads CASSQDRTGENYGYTF. The CDR3 coding sequence is TGCGCCAGCAGCCAAGACCGGACAGGGGAGAACTATGGCTACACCTTC. The V call is TRBV4-3, the J call TRBJ1-2, with 9 bases lining up with TRBD1. V shed 0 bases, J shed 2 bases, and the junction held 4 bases outside the gene matches. This CDR3 region has 16 residues. The germline V gene encodes CDR1 LGHNA and CDR2 YSLEER.

This clone has just a few counts. The chain is built from TRBV19 and TRBJ2-2; maybe TRBD2 (6 bases). Trimming removed 5 bases at V and 2 bases at J, with 15 bases between. The germline gives CDR1 LNHDA, CDR2 SQIVND (reference sequence). The CDR3 runs 16 residues. CDR3 DNA sequence: TGTGCCAGTAGTGCCGACTCCGGGACTAACACCGGGGAGCTGTTTTTT. Translation gives CASSADSGTNTGELFF.

This clone was detected a few times. The V gene is TRBV2, the J gene TRBJ2-5; the D gene is possibly TRBD2 (6 bases). V was shortened by 0 bases and J by 2 bases, with 16 bases between the two germline ends. The germline V gene encodes CDR1 SNHLY and CDR2 FYNNEI. There are 17 residues in the CDR3. The CDR3 region is CASSEAGGRGRQETQYF. The CDR3 coding sequence is TGTGCCAGCAGTGAAGCGGGGGGTAGGGGCAGACAAGAGACCCAGTACTTC.

This chain uses TRBV6-5 with TRBJ1-5; the D gene is possibly TRBD1 (5 bases). The V gene's germline CDR1 is MNHEY and CDR2 SVGAGI. The CDR3 is 14 amino acids. The V and J ends lost 0 bases and 9 bases respectively, with 12 bases between them. The CDR3 here is CASSYSAGERPQHF. For the CDR3, the DNA is TGTGCCAGCAGTTACTCGGCGGGGGAACGGCCCCAGCATTTT.

This chain joins TRBV7-9 and TRBJ1-1; 8 bases are a match to TRBD1. J was trimmed by 5 bases and V by 3 bases; bases with no gene match: 5. CDR3 length: 14 residues. Germline loops: CDR1 SEHNR, CDR2 FQNEAQ (reference sequence). CDR3 protein: CASSFGQGITEAFF. In DNA form, the CDR3 reads TGTGCCAGCAGCTTCGGACAGGGTATAACTGAAGCTTTCTTT.

The V call is TRBV7-8, the J call TRBJ2-1; 12 nucleotides align to TRBD2. There are 16 residues in the CDR3. V lost 4 bases to trimming and J lost 7 bases; unmatched junction nucleotides: 8. Germline lookup yields CDR1 SGHVS and CDR2 FQNEAQ. The CDR3 sequence: CASSSTFGLAGNEQFF. The CDR3 DNA sequence: TGTGCCAGCAGCTCCACATTTGGACTAGCGGGGAATGAGCAGTTCTTC. Full variable domain (rest looked up from reference TRBV7-8 and TRBJ2-1): GAGVSQSPRYKVAKRGQDVALRCDPISGHVSLFWYQQALGQGPEFLTYFQNEAQLDKSGLPSDRFFAERPEGSVSTLKIQRTQQEDSAVYLCASSSTFGLAGNEQFFGPGTRLTVL.

In DNA, the CDR3 is TGTGCCAGCAGCTCGGACAGGGAATTTTACGAGCAGTACTTC. As protein: CASSSDREFYEQYF. The chain joins TRBV7-9 to TRBJ2-7, with TRBD1 matching 8 bases. V was clipped by 4 bases and J by 4 bases; unmatched bases: 6. There are 14 residues in the CDR3. CDR1 is SEHNR and CDR2 is FQNEAQ in the germline V gene (reference sequence).

This clone came up a few times. This rearrangement joins TRBV5-1 to TRBJ1-2, with 9 bases that match TRBD1. This CDR3 spans 12 amino acids. Trimming removed 0 bases from V and 13 bases from J; junction bases left unmatched: 4. Germline values: CDR1 SGHRS, CDR2 YFSETQ. The CDR3 sequence: CASSLGTGAVTF. CDR3 nucleotides: TGCGCCAGCAGCTTGGGGACAGGGGCCGTCACCTTC.

The chain couples TRBV19 to TRBJ2-7, with 11 nucleotides matching TRBD1. Per the germline V gene, CDR1 is LNHDA and CDR2 is SQIVND (reference sequence). V was clipped by 6 bases and J by 2 bases; unmatched bases: 0. The CDR3 is 13 amino acids. CDR3 sequence: CASRGQGAYEQYF. In nucleotides, the CDR3 is TGTGCCAGTAGGGGACAGGGGGCCTACGAGCAGTACTTC.

The chain carries TRBV7-9 and TRBJ1-2, with D perhaps TRBD1 (6 bases). The CDR3 length is 13 residues. Trimming stripped 8 bases from V and 5 bases from J, with 15 bases between. The V gene's germline CDR1 is SEHNR and CDR2 FQNEAQ (reference sequence). The CDR3 spells CASELQGGYGYTF. The CDR3 nucleotides read TGTGCCAGCGAGCTACAGGGAGGGTATGGCTACACCTTC.

In this sample, this clone turned up a few times. The genes are TRBV19 and TRBJ1-1; D is uncertain. CDR3 length: 13 amino acids. The V gene's germline CDR1 is LNHDA and CDR2 SQIVND (reference sequence). Trimming took 5 bases from V and 0 from J, leaving 7 bases between them. In nucleotides, the CDR3 is TGTGCCAGTAGTGACACTTTGAACACTGAAGCTTTCTTT. Protein: CASSDTLNTEAFF.

The V gene is TRBV6-5, the J gene TRBJ1-4, with no clear D. Trimming cost V 3 bases and J 8 bases, with 10 bases left between them. CDR1 is MNHEY, CDR2 SVGAGI, per germline. The CDR3 consists of 13 residues. The CDR3 loop reads CASSYGRGEKLFF. CDR3 nucleotides: TGTGCCAGCAGTTATGGGCGAGGGGAAAAACTGTTTTTT.

This clone was recorded once. The V and J genes are TRBV5-1 and TRBJ2-3; 7 bases fit TRBD2. Germline V CDR1 and CDR2: SGHRS, YFSETQ. The CDR3 runs 13 residues. J gave up 8 bases and V 4 bases, and 7 bases lay outside the gene matches. The CDR3: CASSPDREGTQYF. DNA of the CDR3: TGCGCCAGCAGCCCGGATAGGGAGGGTACGCAGTATTTT.

The chain uses TRBV27 and TRBJ2-2; D ambiguous. This CDR3 is 13 amino acids long. V lost 1 base to trimming and J lost 6 bases, with 6 bases between them. The germline V gene encodes CDR1 MNHEY and CDR2 SMNVEV (reference sequence). The CDR3 nucleotides read TGTGCCAGCAGTTTATTTATATCCGGGGAGCTGTTTTTT. This translates into CASSLFISGELFF.

The chain links TRBV6-5 to TRBJ1-5, with 9 bases aligning to TRBD1. There are 15 residues in the CDR3. V trimming: 5 bases; J trimming: 1 base; junction bases outside the gene matches: 3. Germline lookup yields CDR1 MNHEY and CDR2 SVGAGI. The CDR3 region is CASSPGQGSNQPQHF. The DNA of the CDR3 is TGTGCCAGCAGTCCGGGACAGGGAAGCAATCAGCCCCAGCATTTT.

The CDR3 DNA follows: TGTGCCAGCAGTGTAAGAGGGCCTAACACTGAAGCTTTCTTT. As protein: CASSVRGPNTEAFF. The V and J genes are TRBV2 and TRBJ1-1, with D hard to call. V gave up 4 bases and J gave up 2 bases, with 11 bases separating them. This CDR3 spans 14 amino acids. Germline CDR1 SNHLY, CDR2 FYNNEI.

The chain couples TRBV27 to TRBJ2-1, with TRBD1 matching 9 bases. With 6 bases clipped from V and 4 bases from J, the junction kept 7 bases outside the gene matches. The CDR3 is made up of 15 amino acids. CDR1 is MNHEY and CDR2 is SMNVEV in the germline V gene (reference sequence). The CDR3: CASSPGTGIYNEQFF. In DNA form, the CDR3 reads TGTGCCAGCAGCCCCGGGACAGGGATTTACAATGAGCAGTTCTTC.